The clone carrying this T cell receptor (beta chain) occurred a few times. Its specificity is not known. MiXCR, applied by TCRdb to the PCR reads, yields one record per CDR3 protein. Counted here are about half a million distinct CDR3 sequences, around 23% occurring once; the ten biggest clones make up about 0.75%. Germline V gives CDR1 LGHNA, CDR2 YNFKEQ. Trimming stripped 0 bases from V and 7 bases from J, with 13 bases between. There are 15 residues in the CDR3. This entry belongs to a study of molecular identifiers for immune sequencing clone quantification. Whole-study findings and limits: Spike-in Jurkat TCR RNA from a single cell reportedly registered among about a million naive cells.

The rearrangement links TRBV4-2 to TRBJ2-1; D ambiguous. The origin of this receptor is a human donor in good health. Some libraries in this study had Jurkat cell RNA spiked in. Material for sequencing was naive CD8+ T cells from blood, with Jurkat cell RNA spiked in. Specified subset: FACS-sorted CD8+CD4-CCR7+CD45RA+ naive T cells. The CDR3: CASSQDRPLGNEQFF. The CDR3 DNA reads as TGTGCCAGCAGCCAAGATCGACCTCTGGGGAATGAGCAGTTCTTC.